This T cell receptor (beta chain) was sequenced for a study of T-cell memory formation after mild COVID-19. V lost 5 bases and J lost 3, with 8 bases in between. The CDR3 runs to 12 residues. The germline CDR1 and CDR2 sequences are SGHTA and FQGNSA. The 5'RACE method, run with constant-segment primers, produced TCR alpha and TCR beta cDNA libraries (carrying sample barcodes and UMIs). TCRdb ran MiXCR on the 5' RACE reads and lists one entry per CDR3 protein. The sample contains 470,000 or so distinct CDR3 sequences, more than 20% of which appear only once. This clonotype was seen a handful of times. The V gene is TRBV7-2, the J gene TRBJ2-7; D is uncertain. The receptor's source is an adult woman who had mild COVID-19 (a few samples of this study predate the infection). Cell type and time point are not known. What was sequenced was PBMCs or a T cell subset sorted from them (not recorded which). The CDR3 coding sequence is TGTGCCAGCAGCATGTCACGCTACGAGCAGTACTTC. It is translated as CASSMSRYEQYF.